Each of the 5 T cell receptor beta chains below was sequenced from the same sample in a study of PD-1 blockade in classical Hodgkin lymphoma. Clones were read by immunoSEQ multiplex PCR, and TCRdb kept only the in-frame ones, dropping some. The table has approximately 7,100 clones, 80% to 90% seen once; the top ten hold about 1.6%. Every patient experienced relapse after autologous stem cell transplantation, and brentuximab vedotin exposure varied. Negative selection with magnetic separation was used to purify CD4+ T cells from thawed PBMCs. Sequences were derived from CD4+ T cells from blood, sampled at baseline. The receptors derive from a human donor with classical Hodgkin lymphoma.

The gene calls are TRBV7-2 and TRBJ2-2; D remains ambiguous. Deletions cut 5 bases from V and 6 bases from J, with 7 bases between. The length of the CDR3 is 12 residues. Germline lookup yields CDR1 SGHTA and CDR2 FQGNSA. In DNA, the CDR3 is TGTGCCAGCAGCCGGATGGCCGGGGAGCTGTTTTTT. It translates to CASSRMAGELFF.

A word on this clone: Other DNA sequences of this sample code for an identical CDR3. V is TRBV11-1 and J is TRBJ2-5, with a possible D match to TRBD1 (5 bases). The length of the CDR3 is 15 residues. V lost 0 bases to trimming and J lost 5 bases, with 13 bases between them. Germline CDR1 reads SGHAT; CDR2 reads FQDESV (reference sequence). The CDR3: CASSLAHQGWETQYF. CDR3 in DNA: TGTGCCAGCAGCTTAGCGCATCAGGGCTGGGAGACCCAGTACTTC.

This clone was found a few times. The rearrangement uses TRBV5-4 and TRBJ1-2; D possibly corresponds to TRBD1 (6 bases). Trimming removed 1 base from V and 4 bases from J, with 11 bases in between. Germline assignment: CDR1 SGHNT and CDR2 YYREEE (reference sequence). The CDR3 loop spans 14 amino acids. CDR3 sequence (DNA): TGTGCCAGCAGCTTGAAGGGACACGGCTATGGCTACACCTTC. It encodes CASSLKGHGYGYTF. The whole variable domain, filled in from reference TRBV5-4 and TRBJ1-2, reads ETGVTQSPTHLIKTRGQQVTLRCSSQSGHNTVSWYQQALGQGPQFIFQYYREEENGRGNFPPRFSGLQFPNYSSELNVNALELDDSALYLCASSLKGHGYGYTFGSGTRLTVV.

This clone appeared a single time. The chain has TRBV7-2 and TRBJ1-6; D uncertain. Germline V CDR1 and CDR2: SGHTA, FQGNSA. CDR3 length: 12 residues. Trimming shortened V by 0 bases and J by 12 bases, and 6 bases separated the two germline ends. CDR3 protein: CASSLARLPLHF. The DNA for the CDR3 is TGTGCCAGCAGCTTAGCTCGATTACCCCTCCACTTT. The complete variable domain, with remaining parts taken from reference TRBV7-2 and TRBJ1-6, reads GAGVSQSPSNKVTEKGKDVELRCDPISGHTALYWYRQSLGQGLEFLIYFQGNSAPDKSGLPSDRFSAERTGGSVSTLTIQRTQQEDSAVYLCASSLARLPLHFGNGTRLTVT.

The V gene is TRBV28, the J gene TRBJ1-2; D perhaps matches TRBD1 (5 bases). This CDR3 is 16 amino acids long. The germline V gene encodes CDR1 MDHEN and CDR2 SYDVKM. With 5 bases removed from V and 7 bases from J, the gap between germline ends came to 23 bases. The DNA for the CDR3 is TGTGCCAGCAGTCCCCCAGGGAGGGAGGAGGGCGTTGGCTACACCTTC. Translation gives CASSPPGREEGVGYTF.